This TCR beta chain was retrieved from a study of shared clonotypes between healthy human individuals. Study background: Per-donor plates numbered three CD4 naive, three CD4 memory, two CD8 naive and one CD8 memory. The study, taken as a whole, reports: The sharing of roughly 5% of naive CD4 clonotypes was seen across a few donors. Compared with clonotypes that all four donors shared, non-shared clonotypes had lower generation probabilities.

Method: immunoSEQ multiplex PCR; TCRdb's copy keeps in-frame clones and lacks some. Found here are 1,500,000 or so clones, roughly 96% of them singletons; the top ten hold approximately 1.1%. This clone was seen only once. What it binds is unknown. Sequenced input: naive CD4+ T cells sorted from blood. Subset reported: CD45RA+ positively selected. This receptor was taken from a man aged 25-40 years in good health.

The DNA for the CDR3 is TGCGCCAGCAGCGGTCTAGCGGGAGCGAATGAGCAGTTCTTC. As protein: CASSGLAGANEQFF. The rearrangement joins TRBV5-1 to TRBJ2-1; 10 bases are a match to TRBD2. The V gene's germline CDR1 is SGHRS and CDR2 YFSETQ. The V and J ends lost 4 bases and 7 bases, in that order; junction bases with no gene match: 5. The CDR3 length is 14 residues.